This is a list of T cell receptor beta chains from one sample in a study of blood T cell repertoires in COVID-19. Profiling relied on immunoSEQ multiplex PCR, and the TCRdb table lists in-frame clones only, not all of them. The sample contains roughly 86,000 clones, 86% of which appear only once. The sequencing input was peripheral blood. The origin of the receptors is a man in his forties or fifties with active or convalescent COVID-19. Each CDR3 is given with its conserved first and last residue. A D gene is named only where the DNA matches it firmly. The size field is filled for only some rows; it gives once, few, many or a size class.

D: TRBD1; J: TRBJ1-2; V: TRBV5-1; size: -; DNA: TGCGCCAGCAGCCTCCCACAGGGGGCAGGCTATGGCTACACCTTC; CDR3: CASSLPQGAGYGYTF
D: -; J: TRBJ1-2; V: TRBV28; size: -; DNA: TGTGCCAGCAGTTTACCGGGAGGCTACACCTTC; CDR3: CASSLPGGYTF
D: TRBD1; J: TRBJ2-2; V: TRBV18; size: -; DNA: TGTGCCAGCTCACCACCCACGACAGGGGGCACCGGGGAGCTGTTTTTT; CDR3: CASSPPTTGGTGELFF
D: TRBD1; J: TRBJ1-3; V: TRBV5-8; size: -; DNA: TGTGCCAGCAGCTCTACAGGGGGAATAGAGGACACCATATATTTT; CDR3: CASSSTGGIEDTIYF
D: -; J: TRBJ1-1; V: TRBV5-5; size: once; DNA: TGTGCCAGCAGCTTGGCCGGGGGGCACACTGAAGCTTTCTTT; CDR3: CASSLAGGHTEAFF
D: -; J: TRBJ1-6; V: TRBV25-1; size: many; DNA: TGTGCCAGCGGCCGCGGGACTAATTCACCCCTCCACTTT; CDR3: CASGRGTNSPLHF
D: -; J: TRBJ1-3; V: TRBV5-1; size: -; DNA: TGCGCCAGCAGCTTGGGACAGTACTCTGGAAACACCATATATTTT; CDR3: CASSLGQYSGNTIYF
D: -; J: TRBJ1-5; V: TRBV19; size: -; DNA: TGTGCCAGTAGTATAGATTTCCGGGACAATCAGCCCCAGCATTTT; CDR3: CASSIDFRDNQPQHF
D: -; J: TRBJ2-2; V: TRBV3-1/TRBV3-2; size: few; DNA: TGTGCCAGCAGCCATACAGTTCCCTCAGGCGGGGAGCTGTTTTTT; CDR3: CASSHTVPSGGELFF
D: -; J: TRBJ2-2; V: TRBV27; size: -; DNA: TGTGCCAGCAGTTTCCAGGAGGAGACGAACACCGGGGAGCTGTTTTTT; CDR3: CASSFQEETNTGELFF
D: -; J: TRBJ1-6; V: TRBV6-1; size: -; DNA: TGTGCCAGCAGTGAAGCGCCACAGGGCAGCTCACCCCTCCACTTT; CDR3: CASSEAPQGSSPLHF
D: TRBD1; J: TRBJ1-5; V: TRBV19; size: once; DNA: TGTGCCAGCGCAACAGGGGGCGACGGCAATCAGCCCCAGCATTTT; CDR3: CASATGGDGNQPQHF
D: -; J: TRBJ1-5; V: TRBV6-5; size: -; DNA: TGTGCCAGCAGTAGAGAGGCGGAACGACAGCCCCAGCATTTT; CDR3: CASSREAERQPQHF
D: TRBD1; J: TRBJ1-4; V: TRBV27; size: -; DNA: TGTGCCAGCAGACCGACCGGGACAGTGCGGGTTGAAAAACTGTTTTTT; CDR3: CASRPTGTVRVEKLFF
D: -; J: TRBJ2-1; V: TRBV5-1; size: -; DNA: TGCGCCAGCAGCTTGTCCGACAATGAGCAGTTCTTC; CDR3: CASSLSDNEQFF
D: TRBD2; J: TRBJ2-3; V: TRBV4-3; size: -; DNA: TGCGCCAGCAGCCAGGGTGCTCTAGCGGACTACACAGATACGCAGTATTTT; CDR3: CASSQGALADYTDTQYF